The subject of this entry is one TCR beta chain. These data come from a study of blood T cell repertoires in COVID-19. Across the study: Researchers got acute and convalescent COVID-19 samples from the United States, Italy and Spain. Sources were T cells, B-cell-depleted T cells, or PBMCs; the material itself was cDNA or gDNA.

The assay was immunoSEQ multiplex PCR, and TCRdb's table has in-frame clones only and misses some. This sample has roughly 260,000 clones, with roughly 87% found just once. The CDR3 loop spans 12 amino acids. The V end lost 2 bases, the J end lost 5 bases, and 6 bases lay between the germline ends. Germline lookup yields CDR1 SGHAT and CDR2 FQNNGV. This receptor was identified in a woman aged 45 to 65 who had recovered from COVID-19. J is TRBJ1-2 and V is TRBV11-2; unclear D gene. The material sequenced was peripheral blood. CDR3 residues: CASSLNTYGYTF. The CDR3 DNA follows: TGTGCCAGCAGCTTAAACACGTATGGCTACACCTTC. Supplemented by reference TRBV11-2 and TRBJ1-2, the full variable domain reads EAGVAQSPRYKIIEKRQSVAFWCNPISGHATLYWYQQILGQGPKLLIQFQNNGVVDDSQLPKDRFSAERLKGVDSTLKIQPAKLEDSAVYLCASSLNTYGYTFGSGTRLTVV.